This T cell receptor (beta chain) was observed in a study of blood T cell repertoires in COVID-19. Sequenced by immunoSEQ multiplex PCR; TCRdb stores in-frame clones only, minus some. The sample holds fewer than 65,000 clones, approximately 90% seen once. The CDR3 length is 16 residues. The V gene's germline CDR1 is SSHAT and CDR2 FNYEAQ (reference sequence). V was clipped by 5 bases and J by 0 bases; unmatched bases: 8. Source material: peripheral blood. The TCR was taken from a middle-aged man with acute or convalescent COVID-19. This rearrangement joins TRBV7-7 to TRBJ2-3, with 7 bases aligning to TRBD2. CDR3 DNA: TGTGCCAGCAGCCCCGCTGGGGGGGTTAGCACAGATACGCAGTATTTT. This sequence encodes CASSPAGGVSTDTQYF.